The T cell receptor beta chain under discussion was sequenced for a study of post-analysis software for immune sequencing data. Notes on the study in general: TRBV5-6, TRBV5-1 and TRBV20-1 belonged to a set of about 5 TRBV segments that were more frequent in patients than controls.

To note about this clonotype: Its antigen is unidentified.

The CDR3 is 14 amino acids. Trimming removed 5 bases at V and 4 bases at J, with 14 bases between. CDR1 MNHEY and CDR2 SMNVEV come from the germline V gene (reference sequence). Unique molecular identifiers were present in the TCR beta cDNA libraries. TCRdb re-derived calls from the PCR reads in MiXCR, one entry per CDR3 protein. The repertoire includes hundreds of thousands of distinct CDR3 sequences, roughly three fifths of them detected once, and about 11% sits in the top ten. This TCR was sampled from a girl aged 2 to 10 with multiple sclerosis. The specimen was blood. V and J are TRBV27 and TRBJ1-2; D unresolved. The CDR3 loop reads CASSPNYGPYGYTF. The CDR3 DNA follows: TGTGCCAGCAGTCCAAACTATGGTCCCTATGGCTACACCTTC.